The 18 T cell receptor beta chains given below trace back to one sample, sequenced in a study of early T cells in non-severe SARS-CoV-2 infection. MiXCR, applied by TCRdb to the 5' RACE reads, yields one record per CDR3 protein. The sample carries 30,000 to 35,000 distinct CDR3 sequences, roughly 6% recorded once. Sequenced: whole blood. The receptors shown here come from an adult who was a healthcare worker with PCR-confirmed SARS-CoV-2 infection or an uninfected control (not recorded which).

Many counts were recorded for this clonotype. The gene calls are TRBV7-8 and TRBJ2-7, with 14 positions matching TRBD2. CDR3 length: 16 amino acids. Germline V lookup: CDR1 SGHVS, CDR2 FQNEAQ. Trimming removed 1 base from V and 2 bases from J; junction bases left unmatched: 1. This CDR3 is CASSLGTSGRPYEQYF. DNA for the CDR3: TGTGCCAGCAGCTTAGGGACTAGCGGGAGGCCCTACGAGCAGTACTTC. Full variable domain (remainder filled in from reference TRBV7-8 and TRBJ2-7): GAGVSQSPRYKVAKRGQDVALRCDPISGHVSLFWYQQALGQGPEFLTYFQNEAQLDKSGLPSDRFFAERPEGSVSTLKIQRTQQEDSAVYLCASSLGTSGRPYEQYFGPGTRLTVT.

This clonotype was recorded at least ten times. The chain has TRBV6-1 and TRBJ2-1, with D possibly called TRBD1 or TRBD2 (5 bases each). Per germline, CDR1 MNHNS and CDR2 SASEGT. Trimming cost V 7 bases and J 4 bases, with 17 bases left between them. The CDR3 runs 15 residues. Here the CDR3 DNA reads TGTGCCAGCACCTGGGACCCCGGAGCTTACAATGAGCAGTTCTTC. It yields the protein CASTWDPGAYNEQFF.

This clonotype appeared many times. The rearrangement joins TRBV10-2 to TRBJ1-2; a weak D match, TRBD1 (6 bases). Germline V gene sequence: CDR1 WSHSY, CDR2 SAAADI. Trimming cost V 1 base and J 7 bases, with 16 bases left between them. This CDR3 region has 15 residues. The CDR3 region has the DNA TGCGCCAGCAGTGAGTGGAGGAGGGGGGTAGGTGGCTACACCTTC. Translating it yields CASSEWRRGVGGYTF.

This clonotype was counted many times. The chain combines TRBV20-1 with TRBJ2-5; a possible D gene is TRBD2 (6 bases). Deletions cut 7 bases from V and 6 bases from J, with 15 bases between. The CDR3 totals 12 residues. Germline V CDR1 and CDR2: DFQATT, SNEGSKA (reference sequence). CDR3 nucleotide sequence: TGCAGTGTGGGCGGGGCAGAAAAGACCCAGTACTTC. Amino acids: CSVGGAEKTQYF.

In its sample, this clonotype was seen many times. The chain uses TRBV6-6 and TRBJ2-3; 9 bases agree with TRBD1. The CDR3 spans 15 residues. CDR1 and CDR2 (germline): MNHNY, SVGAGI (reference sequence). V dropped 6 bases and J dropped 4; count of bases not matched to a gene: 8. Here the CDR3 reads CASSRQGVGADTQYF. CDR3 bases: TGTGCCAGCAGCCGACAGGGGGTCGGCGCAGATACGCAGTATTTT.

This clonotype was seen at least ten times. V and J are TRBV9 and TRBJ2-3; D is ambiguous. This CDR3 is 15 amino acids long. Trimming took off 0 bases at V and 4 bases at J, with 12 bases between the two ends. From germline, CDR1 is SGDLS and CDR2 YYNGEE. CDR3 sequence reads: CASSVASGAPDTQYF. In DNA, the CDR3 is TGTGCCAGCAGCGTAGCTTCAGGTGCCCCAGATACGCAGTATTTT. Using reference TRBV9 and TRBJ2-3 for the parts outside the CDR3, the full variable domain is DSGVTQTPKHLITATGQRVTLRCSPRSGDLSVYWYQQSLDQGLQFLIQYYNGEERAKGNILERFSAQQFPDLHSELNLSSLELGDSALYFCASSVASGAPDTQYFGPGTRLTVL.

The chain carries TRBV19 and TRBJ2-1; TRBD2 matches at 15 bases. From germline, CDR1 is LNHDA and CDR2 SQIVND (reference sequence). V lost 5 bases and J lost 6; bases outside the gene matches: 17. The CDR3 covers 20 residues. The CDR3 spells CASSLPGLAGGPYRGNEQFF. The CDR3 DNA is TGTGCCAGTAGTCTTCCGGGACTAGCGGGAGGACCCTACCGGGGCAATGAGCAGTTCTTC.

This clonotype occurred many times. V usage is TRBV18 and J usage is TRBJ2-1; D could derive from TRBD1 or TRBD2 (5 bases each). V was clipped by 1 base and J by 3 bases, with 10 bases between them. The CDR3 consists of 15 residues. Germline V lookup: CDR1 KGHSH, CDR2 LQKENI. CDR3 DNA sequence: TGTGCCAGCTCACCACGGGGGTCCGACTACAATGAGCAGTTCTTC. It translates to CASSPRGSDYNEQFF.

The chain combines TRBV12-5 with TRBJ2-5; weak D call: TRBD1 (6 bases). This CDR3 contains 19 residues. V was trimmed by 2 bases and J by 2 bases, leaving 24 bases between them. The V gene's germline CDR1 is LGHNT and CDR2 FRNRAP. This chain's CDR3 is CASGLYPPSGRGPQETQYF. The CDR3 bases are TGTGCTAGTGGTTTGTACCCTCCCTCCGGCAGGGGCCCTCAAGAGACCCAGTACTTC.

This clonotype was counted many times. The V call is TRBV20-1, the J call TRBJ1-5; TRBD1 matches at 7 bases. CDR1 is DFQATT, CDR2 SNEGSKA, per germline (reference sequence). CDR3 size: 14 residues. With V trimmed by 3 bases and J by 3 bases, 5 bases remained unmatched. The CDR3 is CSARSDRDNQPQHF. As DNA, the CDR3 is TGCAGTGCTAGGTCAGACAGGGACAATCAGCCCCAGCATTTT.

About this clonotype: This sequence may be a read error, since a much larger clone differs from it by one base. The chain is built from TRBV14 and TRBJ2-3; perhaps TRBD1 as D (5 bases). In germline, CDR1 is SGHDN, CDR2 FVKESK. The CDR3 sequence is 15 residues long. V lost 4 bases and J 0 bases, leaving 11 bases between the germline ends. The CDR3: CASSRGRISTDTQYF. The DNA of the CDR3 is TGTGCCAGCAGCCGGGGCAGAATTAGCACAGATACGCAGTATTTT.

This clonotype was observed a handful of times. The chain couples TRBV12-3 or TRBV12-4 to TRBJ2-2, with D perhaps matching TRBD2 (6 bases). This CDR3 region has 19 residues. The germline V and J ends were trimmed by 2 bases and 1 base, with 20 bases remaining between them. The CDR3 DNA is TGTGCCAGCAGTTTAAACCCCGACCTTAGCGGAAAGAACACCGGGGAGCTGTTTTTT. It translates to CASSLNPDLSGKNTGELFF.

This clonotype occurred a few times. The J gene is TRBJ2-5, the V gene TRBV18; a possible D gene is TRBD1 (6 bases). The germline CDR1 and CDR2 sequences are KGHSH and LQKENI. The CDR3 covers 12 residues. V lost 9 bases and J 4 bases, leaving 12 bases between the germline ends. The CDR3 DNA is TGTGCCAGTACACAGGGCCGAGAGACCCAGTACTTC. Translated: CASTQGRETQYF.

There are many counts of this clonotype. The J gene is TRBJ2-5, the V gene TRBV21-1; the table's TRBD2 call for D was not verified on the DNA. TRBV21-1 is a pseudogene locus. The CDR3 is 16 residues long. This CDR3 is CASSRLAGGYQETQYF. The CDR3 nucleotides are TGTGCCAGCAGCCGACTAGCGGGAGGTTACCAAGAGACCCAGTACTTC.

This clonotype was found many times. The chain links TRBV13 to TRBJ2-2; D unclear. V was trimmed by 2 bases and J by 4 bases, leaving 8 bases between them. Germline V lookup: CDR1 PRHDT, CDR2 FYEKMQ (reference sequence). CDR3 length: 14 residues. This chain's CDR3 is CASSLTSITGELFF. The CDR3 DNA reads TGTGCCAGCAGCTTAACCTCGATCACCGGGGAGCTGTTTTTT.

The rearrangement joins TRBV7-3 to TRBJ2-3; a possible D gene is TRBD2 (6 bases). V was clipped by 5 bases and J by 2 bases, with 17 bases between them. The germline V gene has CDR1 SGHTA and CDR2 FQGTGA. This CDR3 region has 16 residues. The chain's CDR3 is CASSHAGRVPTDTQYF. The CDR3 bases are TGTGCCAGCAGCCACGCGGGGAGAGTACCCACAGATACGCAGTATTTT.

This clonotype came up many times. V and J are TRBV6-5 and TRBJ1-2, with TRBD1 as a possible D gene (6 bases). Per germline, CDR1 MNHEY and CDR2 SVGAGI. The CDR3 runs to 11 residues. Trimming removed 5 bases from V and 6 bases from J, with 7 bases in between. The CDR3 reads CASSQGHGYTF. Here the CDR3 DNA reads TGTGCCAGCAGTCAGGGGCATGGCTACACCTTC.

This clonotype was counted ten times or more. The chain has TRBV19 and TRBJ2-1; 10 bases align to TRBD2. The germline CDR1 and CDR2 sequences are LNHDA and SQIVND (reference sequence). Unmatched junction bases numbered 10, after V lost 4 bases and J lost 7 bases. The CDR3 runs to 16 residues. CDR3 DNA sequence: TGTGCCAGTAGTACTAGCGGGAGAGCCCTTAGGAATGAGCAGTTCTTC. This codes for CASSTSGRALRNEQFF.